The present T cell receptor (beta chain) was sequenced within a study of beta chain features in type 1 diabetes. As for the study in general: All samples together contributed more than 90,000,000 sorted cells for examination.

Sequenced material consisted of expressed TCRB transcripts (all of the isolated RNA was reverse transcribed). Clones were sequenced by immunoSEQ multiplex PCR, and TCRdb holds only the in-frame ones, with some missing. In the table there are hundreds of thousands of clones, 14% of which are singletons. Germline V gene data show CDR1 as SGHTA and CDR2 as FQGNSA. Trimming removed 1 base at V and 2 bases at J, with 6 bases between. The CDR3 has 14 residues. This clone was counted a few times. The sequenced material came from central memory CD4+ T cells from blood. The receptor's source is a man aged 25 to 40 in good health. The chain is built from TRBV7-2 and TRBJ1-3; D is uncertain. The CDR3 DNA is TGTGCCAGCAGCTTAGATACAGCTGGAAACACCATATATTTT. It is translated as CASSLDTAGNTIYF.